The T cell receptor beta chain described here comes from a study of blood T cell repertoires in COVID-19 (dated by TCRdb to about 2020). Regarding the study in general: Samples from collaborators originated in the United States, Italy and Spain and spanned both the acute and convalescent phases of COVID-19. A de-identified subject ID, COVID-19 status, age in years and sex were almost always included in the sample metadata. The samples were drawn from the first 160 participants of the ongoing ImmuneRACE study and from under 1,500 subjects provided by 6 global collaborators. The repertoires were released in a freely available public database intended as a resource for research on the immune response to SARS-CoV-2. Where HLA class I and class II types were available, the types were taken from metadata supplied by the sample provider, not from assay-based typing. Deeply sampled blood TCRbeta repertoires from subjects exposed to, actively infected with, or recovered from COVID-19 were included in the dataset. The prospective study material was composed of cDNA or gDNA derived from T cells, B-cell-depleted T cells, or PBMCs. On the study overall, not on this receptor specifically: Clinical and demographic metadata were provided uncurated, with the amount varying by source and participant.

As for this clone: The target of this receptor is not known. Per-base quality was not reported, and no clone a single base away is much larger than it.

The germline V gene specifies MNHEY as CDR1 and SVGEGT as CDR2. The CDR3 contains 13 residues, cysteine and phenylalanine counted. The retained sequence is limited to the CDR3, 39 bases, with the frame set at the first base. The germline V end is reduced by 6 bases and the J end by 7 bases; junction bases left unmatched: 3. TCRbeta CDR3 regions were amplified from genomic DNA using the immunoSEQ Assay, a bias-controlled multiplex PCR. Under the source paper's analysis protocol: Within the assay, amplification of reference gene primers was used to estimate how many nucleated cells each sample contained. Sequence reads were collapsed and filtered to measure the absolute abundance of every unique TCRbeta CDR3 rearrangement. Productive Simpson clonality was computed per sample as the square root of Simpson's diversity index over productive rearrangements. The table comes from immuneACCESS by way of TCRdb, which keeps in-frame sequences with V and J called. Part of the clones is missing from these tables; in studies checked, under half for an unresolved V gene and the rest for unknown reasons. V, J and clone size reflect that table, while D and trimming were determined from the DNA. Within this sample are about 340,000 clones, with 80% to 90% of them counted one time only. Of the sample, about 6% is held by the ten largest clones.

One collaborating source in Seattle enrolled patients during active infection and followed them longitudinally through the course of disease. Whole blood was collected in K2EDTA tubes by collaborating institutions according to the institutions' own protocols. For TCRbeta analysis, collaborators shipped samples as frozen whole blood, isolated PBMCs, or DNA extracted from either of those sample types. The rearranged segments are TRBV6-2 or TRBV6-3 and TRBJ1-5, with 10 middle bases fitting TRBD1. The TCR was taken from a woman aged 50 to 60 with COVID-19, enrolled during active disease. The material sequenced was peripheral blood. The CDR3 has the sequence CASSGQGVQPQHF. The DNA sequence is given as TGTGCCAGCAGCGGACAGGGGGTACAGCCCCAGCATTTT.